This is a list of T cell receptor beta chains from one sample in a study of blood T cell repertoires in COVID-19. Measured with immunoSEQ multiplex PCR; TCRdb has only the in-frame clones, and not every one. The data show about 260,000 clones, with around 80% seen just once and around 4% held by the top ten. Material for sequencing was peripheral blood. These receptors came from a man in his fifties or sixties with acute or convalescent COVID-19. Each CDR3 is given with its conserved first and last residue. A D gene is named only where the DNA matches it firmly. Expanded clones are given a class, and other clones once, few, many or no size at all.

d_call j_call clone_size v_call cdr3_nt cdr3_aa
TRBD2 TRBJ2-1 few TRBV9 TGTGCCAGCAGCCCCAGGGGATTGGCTAGCGGGATCAATGAGCAGTTCTTC CASSPRGLASGINEQFF
NA TRBJ1-3 few TRBV30 TGTGCCTGGAGTGTTACCCGCCGCGGGGCTGGAAACACCATATATTTT CAWSVTRRGAGNTIYF
NA TRBJ1-1 NA TRBV4-2 TGTGCCAGCAGCCAACATGAGGGAACCATGAACACTGAAGCTTTCTTT CASSQHEGTMNTEAFF
TRBD1 TRBJ1-1 few TRBV10-3 TGTGCCACAACCAGGACAGGGGGGATGAACACTGAAGCTTTCTTT CATTRTGGMNTEAFF
NA TRBJ2-1 NA TRBV11-2 TGTGCCAGCAGCTTAGGATCACTAGCCTCCCGAGTCGTTGAGCAGTTCTTC CASSLGSLASRVVEQFF
TRBD1 TRBJ1-5 NA TRBV30 TGTGCCTGGAGTCCCGGACAGGGGCGCCCGTATCAGCCCCAGCATTTT CAWSPGQGRPYQPQHF
NA TRBJ2-1 NA TRBV6-2/TRBV6-3 TGTGCCAGCAGTTACAGCACAGACAATGAGCAGTTCTTC CASSYSTDNEQFF
NA TRBJ2-6 few TRBV18 TGTGCCAGCTCACCAAGGGAGTTCTCTGGGGCCAACGTCCTGACTTTC CASSPREFSGANVLTF
NA TRBJ1-6 NA TRBV15 TGTGCCACCAGCGGGGTGGGCGTAGGGGATTCACCCCTCCACTTT CATSGVGVGDSPLHF
NA TRBJ2-7 NA TRBV6-5 TGTGCCAGCAGCCTGACAACCTACGAGCAGTACTTC CASSLTTYEQYF
NA TRBJ2-7 NA TRBV12-5 TGTGCTAGTGGTTCAGGACAGCTCGCCTACGAGCAGTACTTC CASGSGQLAYEQYF
TRBD1 TRBJ1-2 NA TRBV2 TGTGCCAGCAGTGACTCGACAGGGGGGGTCTATGGCTACACCTTC CASSDSTGGVYGYTF
NA TRBJ1-4 NA TRBV3-1/TRBV3-2 TGTGCCAGCAGCCATGTGGGGGGGCCTACATCTACTCCTAATGAAAAACTGTTTTTT CASSHVGGPTSTPNEKLFF
NA TRBJ1-2 NA TRBV21-1 TGTGCCAGCAGCCTTCGTAGACAGGGTGTTGGCTACACCTTC CASSLRRQGVGYTF
NA TRBJ1-1 NA TRBV4-2 TGTGCCAGCAGCCAAGTCGGGGGGAACACTGAAGCTTTCTTT CASSQVGGNTEAFF
TRBD2 TRBJ2-5 NA TRBV6-6 TGTGCCAGCCGAAAAGCGGGAGGGGGAGAGACCCAGTACTTC CASRKAGGGETQYF
NA TRBJ1-3 NA TRBV28 TGTGCCAGCAGACACGCCTCTGAACAGGGTTCCTCTGGAAACACCATATATTTT CASRHASEQGSSGNTIYF
NA TRBJ2-2 NA TRBV9 TGTGCCAGCAGCTTCCCGGGTAACACCGGGGAGCTGTTTTTT CASSFPGNTGELFF
NA TRBJ2-5 NA TRBV12-3/TRBV12-4 TGTGCCAGCAGTTCCCAGGTCCAAGAGACCCAGTACTTC CASSSQVQETQYF
TRBD2 TRBJ2-2 NA TRBV2 TGTGCCAGCAGTACTACTAGCGGAGAATTGACCGGGGAGCTGTTTTTT CASSTTSGELTGELFF
TRBD2 TRBJ2-1 NA TRBV18 TGTGCCAGCACAAAAACGGCGGGGGGAACCTACAATGAGCAGTTCTTC CASTKTAGGTYNEQFF
NA TRBJ2-1 NA TRBV7-9 TGTGCCAGCAGCCCAGGACAGATTTTCTCCTACAATGAGCAGTTCTTC CASSPGQIFSYNEQFF
NA TRBJ2-5 once TRBV6-5 TGTGCCAGCAGGGACTTTCAAGAGACCCAGTACTTC CASRDFQETQYF
TRBD1 TRBJ1-4 NA TRBV9 TGTGCCAGCAGCGCACAACAGGGGTCGAATGAAAAACTGTTTTTT CASSAQQGSNEKLFF
TRBD2 TRBJ2-3 NA TRBV19 TGTGCCAGTAGTATTACGGGGCGGGGGGGCACAGATACGCAGTATTTT CASSITGRGGTDTQYF
NA TRBJ2-6 NA TRBV9 TGTGCCAGCAGCCTAGTGGGCCGAAGCTCTGGGGCCAACGTCCTGACTTTC CASSLVGRSSGANVLTF
NA TRBJ1-2 NA TRBV6-5 TGTGCCAGCAGTTACAACGCGGATGTGAACTATGGCTACACCTTC CASSYNADVNYGYTF